This is a list of T cell receptor beta chains from one sample in a study of long-term antiretroviral therapy in people with HIV. Profiled with immunoSEQ multiplex PCR; TCRdb holds only in-frame clones, not every one. The sample gives roughly 23,000 clones, approximately 85% of which show up once; about 7.7% is in the top ten. Here the sequenced sample was unsorted PBMCs, taken 1.5 years after starting antiretroviral therapy. The source is a man under 40 with HIV. The CDR3 runs from the conserved cysteine through the conserved F or W. Fields, in order: D gene, V gene, J gene, clone size, CDR3 protein, CDR3 DNA. D genes are given only for firm matches. Some rows have no size entry. The others give once, few or many, or a class for an expanded clone.

d_call: NA
v_call: TRBV25-1
j_call: TRBJ1-4
clone_size: NA
cdr3_aa: CASSEYVAGEKLFF
cdr3_nt: TGTGCCAGCAGTGAATATGTGGCAGGCGAAAAACTGTTTTTT

d_call: NA
v_call: TRBV21-1
j_call: TRBJ1-2
clone_size: NA
cdr3_aa: CASSKARDRSYGYTF
cdr3_nt: TGTGCCAGCAGCAAAGCTCGGGACAGGTCCTATGGCTACACCTTC

d_call: TRBD2
v_call: TRBV4-2
j_call: TRBJ2-5
clone_size: NA
cdr3_aa: CASSQDRRLATGETQYF
cdr3_nt: TGTGCCAGCAGCCAAGATCGTAGACTAGCCACCGGGGAGACCCAGTACTTC

d_call: TRBD1
v_call: TRBV11-3
j_call: TRBJ2-1
clone_size: NA
cdr3_aa: CASSARDRDYNEQFF
cdr3_nt: TGTGCCAGCAGCGCCCGGGACAGAGATTACAATGAGCAGTTCTTC

d_call: NA
v_call: TRBV6-5
j_call: TRBJ2-6
clone_size: NA
cdr3_aa: CASSYGPGAGANVLTF
cdr3_nt: TGTGCCAGCAGTTACGGCCCGGGGGCGGGGGCCAACGTCCTGACTTTC

d_call: NA
v_call: TRBV27
j_call: TRBJ2-7
clone_size: NA
cdr3_aa: CASSLKGTETYEQYF
cdr3_nt: TGTGCCAGCAGTTTAAAGGGGACGGAAACCTACGAGCAGTACTTC

d_call: NA
v_call: TRBV7-2
j_call: TRBJ2-7
clone_size: NA
cdr3_aa: CASSPSSGTLGHEQYF
cdr3_nt: TGTGCCAGCAGCCCGAGTTCCGGGACTCTCGGCCACGAGCAGTACTTC

d_call: TRBD1
v_call: TRBV5-1
j_call: TRBJ2-3
clone_size: NA
cdr3_aa: CASSLEDRAADTQYF
cdr3_nt: TGCGCCAGCAGCTTGGAGGACAGGGCGGCAGATACGCAGTATTTT

d_call: NA
v_call: TRBV5-8
j_call: TRBJ1-5
clone_size: NA
cdr3_aa: CASSLGQAYNQPQHF
cdr3_nt: TGTGCCAGCAGCTTGGGACAGGCGTACAATCAGCCCCAGCATTTT

d_call: TRBD1
v_call: TRBV5-1
j_call: TRBJ1-2
clone_size: NA
cdr3_aa: CASSLAPLDRGRNYGYTF
cdr3_nt: TGCGCCAGCAGCTTGGCACCGTTGGACAGGGGGAGAAACTATGGCTACACCTTC

d_call: TRBD1
v_call: TRBV9
j_call: TRBJ2-7
clone_size: few
cdr3_aa: CASSVGTGVYEQYF
cdr3_nt: TGTGCCAGCAGCGTTGGGACAGGGGTGTACGAGCAGTACTTC

d_call: NA
v_call: TRBV10-1
j_call: TRBJ2-5
clone_size: NA
cdr3_aa: CASSENRITQYF
cdr3_nt: TGCGCCAGCAGTGAGAATCGAATAACCCAGTACTTC

d_call: NA
v_call: TRBV5-1
j_call: TRBJ2-7
clone_size: NA
cdr3_aa: CASSLARGQLYEQYF
cdr3_nt: TGCGCCAGCAGCTTGGCTCGAGGACAACTCTACGAGCAGTACTTC

d_call: NA
v_call: TRBV6-5
j_call: TRBJ2-7
clone_size: NA
cdr3_aa: CASSYKLGGDYEQYF
cdr3_nt: TGTGCCAGCAGTTACAAACTCGGGGGTGACTACGAGCAGTACTTC

d_call: NA
v_call: TRBV15
j_call: TRBJ2-3
clone_size: NA
cdr3_aa: CATSRLLGGTDTQYF
cdr3_nt: TGTGCCACCAGCCGGCTACTAGGGGGAACAGATACGCAGTATTTT

d_call: TRBD2
v_call: TRBV4-2
j_call: TRBJ2-5
clone_size: NA
cdr3_aa: CASSQEPSGVQETQYF
cdr3_nt: TGTGCCAGCAGCCAAGAACCTAGCGGGGTCCAAGAGACCCAGTACTTC

d_call: TRBD2
v_call: TRBV7-2
j_call: TRBJ2-7
clone_size: NA
cdr3_aa: CASSLALGRGGPLEQYF
cdr3_nt: TGTGCCAGCAGCTTAGCCTTGGGGCGCGGGGGGCCCCTCGAGCAGTACTTC

d_call: NA
v_call: TRBV6-5
j_call: TRBJ2-2
clone_size: once
cdr3_aa: CASSYSGGLTGELFF
cdr3_nt: TGTGCCAGCAGTTACTCGGGGGGGCTAACCGGGGAGCTGTTTTTT

d_call: NA
v_call: TRBV7-9
j_call: TRBJ2-2
clone_size: NA
cdr3_aa: CASLWMDANKGGELFF
cdr3_nt: TGTGCCAGCCTCTGGATGGATGCGAACAAGGGCGGGGAGCTGTTTTTT

d_call: NA
v_call: TRBV11-2
j_call: TRBJ2-7
clone_size: NA
cdr3_aa: CASSFTREVYEQYF
cdr3_nt: TGTGCCAGCAGCTTTACCAGGGAGGTTTACGAGCAGTACTTC

d_call: NA
v_call: TRBV29-1
j_call: TRBJ2-1
clone_size: NA
cdr3_aa: CSVVVGGEQFF
cdr3_nt: TGCAGCGTTGTAGTAGGGGGAGAGCAGTTCTTC

d_call: NA
v_call: TRBV14
j_call: TRBJ1-1
clone_size: NA
cdr3_aa: CASSQDWNTEAFF
cdr3_nt: TGTGCCAGCAGCCAAGATTGGAACACTGAAGCTTTCTTT

d_call: NA
v_call: TRBV20-1
j_call: TRBJ1-4
clone_size: NA
cdr3_aa: CSARSGEKLFF
cdr3_nt: TGCAGTGCGCGGTCAGGTGAAAAACTGTTTTTT